Listed here are 3 T cell receptor beta chains from one sample, sequenced in a study of post-analysis software for immune sequencing data. Every TCR beta cDNA library bore unique molecular identifiers. TCRdb passed the PCR reads through MiXCR, listing each CDR3 protein once. Among 450,000 or so distinct CDR3 sequences listed, approximately 45% were seen once. General observations from the study: About 5 TRBV segments appeared more often in patients than in controls, and TRBV5-6, TRBV5-1 and TRBV20-1 were among these.

Their antigens remain unidentified. Sequencing used blood. All receptors come from a girl between 10 and 17 years old with multiple sclerosis.

The rearrangement links TRBV9 to TRBJ2-7; D unclear. Germline V lookup: CDR1 SGDLS, CDR2 YYNGEE. The CDR3 has 14 amino acids. V lost 4 bases to trimming and J lost 0 bases, with 11 bases between them. Here the CDR3 reads CASSLGSDSYEQYF. In nucleotides, the CDR3 is TGTGCCAGCAGCCTGGGGTCAGACTCCTACGAGCAGTACTTC.

This clonotype was counted between two and nine times. The chain is built from TRBV29-1 and TRBJ1-4; 9 bases align to TRBD1. V lost 7 bases to trimming and J lost 10 bases; unmatched junction nucleotides: 13. This CDR3 spans 14 amino acids. Germline CDR1 SQVTM, CDR2 ANQGSEA. CDR3 sequence reads: CSACRDRAYRKLFF. CDR3 sequence (DNA): TGCAGCGCCTGCCGGGACAGGGCGTATCGAAAACTGTTTTTT.

This clonotype was found a few times. This chain links TRBV11-2 with TRBJ2-7; D is undetermined. V lost 1 base and J lost 0, with 7 bases in between. Germline CDR1 reads SGHAT; CDR2 reads FQNNGV. This CDR3 has 14 amino acids. CDR3 in DNA: TGTGCCAGCAGCTTAGTCGCGGTCTCCTACGAGCAGTACTTC. Amino acid sequence: CASSLVAVSYEQYF.